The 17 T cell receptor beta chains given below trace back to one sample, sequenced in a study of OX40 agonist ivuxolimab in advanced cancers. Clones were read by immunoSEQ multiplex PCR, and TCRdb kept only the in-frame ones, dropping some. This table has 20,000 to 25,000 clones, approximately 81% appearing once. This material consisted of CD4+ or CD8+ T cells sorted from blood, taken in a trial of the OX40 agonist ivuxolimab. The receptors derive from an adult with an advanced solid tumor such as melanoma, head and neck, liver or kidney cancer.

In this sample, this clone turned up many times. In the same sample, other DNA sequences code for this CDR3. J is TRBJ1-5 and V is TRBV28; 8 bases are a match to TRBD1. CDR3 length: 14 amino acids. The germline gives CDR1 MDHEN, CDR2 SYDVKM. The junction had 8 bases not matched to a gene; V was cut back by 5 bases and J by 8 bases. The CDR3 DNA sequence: TGTGCCAGCAGTCCTCGACAGGGGTGGGAGCCCCAGCATTTT. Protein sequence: CASSPRQGWEPQHF.

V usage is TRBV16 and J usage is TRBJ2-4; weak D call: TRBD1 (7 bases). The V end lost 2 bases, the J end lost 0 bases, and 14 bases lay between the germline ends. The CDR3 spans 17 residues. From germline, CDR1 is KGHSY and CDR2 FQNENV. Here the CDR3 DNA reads TGTGCCAGCAGCCAAATGGAGGGGGCCCTAGCCAAAAACATTCAGTACTTC. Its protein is CASSQMEGALAKNIQYF.

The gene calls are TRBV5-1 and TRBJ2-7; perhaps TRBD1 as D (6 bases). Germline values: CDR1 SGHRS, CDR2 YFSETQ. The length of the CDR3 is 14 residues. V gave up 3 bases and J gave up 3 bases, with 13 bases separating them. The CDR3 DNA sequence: TGCGCCAGCAGCTCCGGGACAAACGACTACGAGCAGTACTTC. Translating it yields CASSSGTNDYEQYF.

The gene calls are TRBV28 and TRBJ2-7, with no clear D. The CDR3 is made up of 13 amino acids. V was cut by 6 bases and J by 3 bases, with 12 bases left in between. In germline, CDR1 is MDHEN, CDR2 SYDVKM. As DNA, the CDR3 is TGTGCCAGCAGCGTTACACCGTTCTACGAGCAGTACTTC. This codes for CASSVTPFYEQYF. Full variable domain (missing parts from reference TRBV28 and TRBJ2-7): DVKVTQSSRYLVKRTGEKVFLECVQDMDHENMFWYRQDPGLGLRLIYFSYDVKMKEKGDIPEGYSVSREKKERFSLILESASTNQTSMYLCASSVTPFYEQYFGPGTRLTVT.

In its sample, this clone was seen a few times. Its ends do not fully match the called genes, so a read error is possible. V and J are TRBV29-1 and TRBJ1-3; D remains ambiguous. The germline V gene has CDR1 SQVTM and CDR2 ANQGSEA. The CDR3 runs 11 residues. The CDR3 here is CSGEVEGTIYF. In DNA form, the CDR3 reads TGCAGCGGTGAAGTAGAGGGCACCATATATTTT.

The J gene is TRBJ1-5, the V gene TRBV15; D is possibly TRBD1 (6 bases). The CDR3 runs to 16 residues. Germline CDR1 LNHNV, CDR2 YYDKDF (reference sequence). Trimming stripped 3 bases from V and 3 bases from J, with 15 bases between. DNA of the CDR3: TGTGCCACCAGCAGGGCAACGGGGGCCGACAATCAGCCCCAGCATTTT. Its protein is CATSRATGADNQPQHF.

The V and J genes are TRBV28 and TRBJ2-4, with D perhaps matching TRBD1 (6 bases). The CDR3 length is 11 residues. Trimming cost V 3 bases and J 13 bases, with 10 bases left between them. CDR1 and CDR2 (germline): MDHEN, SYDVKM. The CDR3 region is CASSFQQGQYF. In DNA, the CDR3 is TGTGCCAGCAGTTTTCAACAGGGCCAGTACTTC.

The CDR3 sequence: CASSRLAGEDEQFF. The CDR3 nucleotides read TGTGCCAGCAGTCGACTAGCGGGCGAGGATGAGCAGTTCTTC. This rearrangement joins TRBV28 to TRBJ2-1; 10 positions agree with TRBD2. The CDR3 has 14 amino acids. V was pared by 5 bases and J by 8 bases, with 6 bases of the junction left unmatched. The germline CDR1 and CDR2 sequences are MDHEN and SYDVKM.

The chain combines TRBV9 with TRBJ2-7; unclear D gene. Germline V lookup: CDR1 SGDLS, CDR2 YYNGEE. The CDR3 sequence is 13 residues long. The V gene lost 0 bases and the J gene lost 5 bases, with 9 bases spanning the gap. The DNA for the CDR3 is TGTGCCAGCAGCGTAGATTTCTTGGACGAGCAGTACTTC. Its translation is CASSVDFLDEQYF.

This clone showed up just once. For the CDR3, the DNA is TGCGCCAGCAGCCAGGGGAACACCGGGGAGCTGTTTTTT. It yields the protein CASSQGNTGELFF. The chain employs TRBV4-1 and TRBJ2-2; no clear D. V was cut by 3 bases and J by 1 base, with 3 bases left in between. The CDR3 has 13 amino acids. Germline V gene lookup returns CDR1 MGHRA and CDR2 YSYEKL.

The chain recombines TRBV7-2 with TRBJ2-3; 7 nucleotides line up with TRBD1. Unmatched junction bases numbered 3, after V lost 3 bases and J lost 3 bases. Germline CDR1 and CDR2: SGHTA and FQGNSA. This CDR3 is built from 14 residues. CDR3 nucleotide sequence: TGTGCCAGCAGCTTCGTACAGGGGACAGATACGCAGTATTTT. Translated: CASSFVQGTDTQYF.

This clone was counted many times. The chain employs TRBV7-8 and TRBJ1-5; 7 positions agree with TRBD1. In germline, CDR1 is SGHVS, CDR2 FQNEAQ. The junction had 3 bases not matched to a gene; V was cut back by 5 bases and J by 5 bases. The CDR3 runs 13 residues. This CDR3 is CASSSRGDQPQHF. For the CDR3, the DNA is TGTGCCAGCAGCAGCAGGGGGGATCAGCCCCAGCATTTT.

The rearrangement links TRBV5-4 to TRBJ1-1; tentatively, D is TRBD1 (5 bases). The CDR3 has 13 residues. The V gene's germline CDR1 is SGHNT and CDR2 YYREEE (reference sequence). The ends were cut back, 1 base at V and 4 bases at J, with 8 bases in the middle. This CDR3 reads CASSLPGSTEAFF. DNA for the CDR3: TGTGCCAGCAGCTTGCCAGGGTCCACTGAAGCTTTCTTT.

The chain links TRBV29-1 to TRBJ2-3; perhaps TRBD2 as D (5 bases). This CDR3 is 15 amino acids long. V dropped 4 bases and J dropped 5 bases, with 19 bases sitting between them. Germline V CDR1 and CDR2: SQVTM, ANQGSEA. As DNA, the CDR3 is TGCAGCGTTGTGCCGTTGACGCACGCGGGAGATACGCAGTATTTT. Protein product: CSVVPLTHAGDTQYF.

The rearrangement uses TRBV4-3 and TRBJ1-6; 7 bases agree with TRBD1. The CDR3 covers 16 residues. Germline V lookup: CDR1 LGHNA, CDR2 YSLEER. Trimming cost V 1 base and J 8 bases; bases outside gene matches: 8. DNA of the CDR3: TGCGCCAGCAGCCAAGGACAGGGATTTAGGGATTCACCCCTCCACTTT. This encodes CASSQGQGFRDSPLHF.

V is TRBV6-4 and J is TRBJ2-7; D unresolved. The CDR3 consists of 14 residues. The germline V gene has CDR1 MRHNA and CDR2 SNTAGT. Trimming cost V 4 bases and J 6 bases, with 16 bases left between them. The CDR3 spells CASSAARQFCEQYF. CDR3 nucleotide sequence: TGTGCCAGCAGTGCCGCGAGGCAGTTTTGCGAGCAGTACTTC.

The CDR3 loop is CASSPGQGSYGYTF. In DNA form, the CDR3 reads TGTGCCAGCAGCCCGGGACAGGGGAGCTATGGCTACACCTTC. V usage is TRBV11-2 and J usage is TRBJ1-2; 10 positions agree with TRBD1. Germline CDR1 is SGHAT and CDR2 is FQNNGV. CDR3 size: 14 residues. V trimming: 5 bases; J trimming: 4 bases; junction bases outside the gene matches: 4.